Sequencing of this T cell receptor (beta chain) was carried out in a study of blood T cells in healthy people across ages. The second PCR ran roughly 6 to 11 cycles with a sample-barcoded 5' primer and J-beta primers. The study obtained at least 2.5 million CDR3-containing paired-end reads from every sample. MiXCR, run by TCRdb on the 5' RACE reads, gives a single entry per CDR3 protein. The sample shows 600,000 to 1,000,000 distinct CDR3 sequences, 25% of them seen only once. V lost 2 bases, J lost 6 bases, and 8 bases stayed unmatched. Germline CDR1 reads DFQATT; CDR2 reads SNEGSKA (reference sequence). The CDR3 consists of 14 residues. This same sample was also taken into another study, of T cells of mothers and their children. That work states: A few healthy Caucasian mothers, along with their six children, served as the donors.

The clonotype was recovered from a boy younger than 18 in good health. Sequenced input: blood. The chain is built from TRBV20-1 and TRBJ2-5, with TRBD2 identical over 8 bases. CDR3 in amino acids: CSARFLAGLQTQYF. The CDR3 bases are TGCAGTGCTAGATTTCTAGCGGGTCTGCAGACCCAGTACTTC.